Each of the 2 T cell receptor beta chains below was sequenced from the same sample in a study of cytomegalovirus exposure and HLA in healthy donors. Use of 60 Vbeta and 13 Jbeta primers characterized the PCR. Measured with immunoSEQ multiplex PCR; TCRdb has only the in-frame clones, and not every one. Counted here are more than 100,000 clones, over 60% occurring once; the ten biggest clones make up 1.5%. Material for sequencing was PBMCs. All receptors come from a man aged 18 to 29 in good health and CMV-seronegative.

The J gene is TRBJ1-6, the V gene TRBV28; TRBD1 aligns across 9 bases. Germline CDR1 is MDHEN and CDR2 is SYDVKM. V lost 10 bases and J lost 4; bases outside the gene matches: 5. The CDR3 has 14 residues. For the CDR3, the DNA is TGTGCCATCACGGGACAGGGTTATAATTCACCCCTCCACTTT. Encoded protein: CAITGQGYNSPLHF.

The J gene is TRBJ2-3, the V gene TRBV15; 7 bases agree with TRBD2. Trimming removed 0 bases from V and 6 bases from J; junction bases left unmatched: 0. This CDR3 spans 13 amino acids. Germline CDR1 reads LNHNV; CDR2 reads YYDKDF (reference sequence). The CDR3 sequence is CATSRDGRDTQYF. CDR3 sequence (DNA): TGTGCCACCAGCAGAGACGGGAGGGATACGCAGTATTTT.